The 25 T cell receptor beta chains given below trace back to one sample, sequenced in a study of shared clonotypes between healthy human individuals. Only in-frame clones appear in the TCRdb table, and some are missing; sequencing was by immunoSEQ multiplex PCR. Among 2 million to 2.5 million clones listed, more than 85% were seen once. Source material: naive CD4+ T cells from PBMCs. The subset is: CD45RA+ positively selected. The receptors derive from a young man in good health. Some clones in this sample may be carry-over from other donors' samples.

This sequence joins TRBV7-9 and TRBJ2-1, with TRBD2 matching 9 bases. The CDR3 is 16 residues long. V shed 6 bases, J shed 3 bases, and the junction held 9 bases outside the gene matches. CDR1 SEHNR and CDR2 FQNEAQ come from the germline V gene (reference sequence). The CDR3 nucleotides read TGTGCCAGCAGACCCTCGTCTAGCGGGAACTACAATGAGCAGTTCTTC. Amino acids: CASRPSSSGNYNEQFF.

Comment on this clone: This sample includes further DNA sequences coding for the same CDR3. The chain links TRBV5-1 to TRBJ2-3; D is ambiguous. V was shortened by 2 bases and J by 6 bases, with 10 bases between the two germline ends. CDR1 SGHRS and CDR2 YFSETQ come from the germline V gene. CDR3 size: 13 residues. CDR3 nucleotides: TGCGCCAGCAGCTTAGGCCACGGGGATACGCAGTATTTT. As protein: CASSLGHGDTQYF.

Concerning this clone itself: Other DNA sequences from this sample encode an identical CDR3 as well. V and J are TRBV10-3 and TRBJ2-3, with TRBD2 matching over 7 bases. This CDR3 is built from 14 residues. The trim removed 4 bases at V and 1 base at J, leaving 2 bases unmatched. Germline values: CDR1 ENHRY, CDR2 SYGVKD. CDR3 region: CAISVGGGTDTQYF. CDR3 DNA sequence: TGTGCCATCAGTGTTGGGGGGGGCACAGATACGCAGTATTTT.

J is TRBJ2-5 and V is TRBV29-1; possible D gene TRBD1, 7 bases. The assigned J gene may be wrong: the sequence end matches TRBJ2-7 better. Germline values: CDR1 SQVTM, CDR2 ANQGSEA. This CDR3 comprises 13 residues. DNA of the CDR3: TGCAGCGCCGGCGGCCCAGGGGGGAGCGAGCAGTACTTC. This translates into CSAGGPGGSEQYF.

The CDR3: CASSLSRARDEQFF. The DNA for the CDR3 is TGCGCCAGCAGCCTAAGTCGTGCGAGGGATGAGCAGTTCTTC. The chain joins TRBV5-1 to TRBJ2-1, with D possibly being TRBD2 (5 bases). Germline V gene sequence: CDR1 SGHRS, CDR2 YFSETQ. CDR3 length: 14 residues. Trimming took off 4 bases at V and 8 bases at J, with 16 bases between the two ends.

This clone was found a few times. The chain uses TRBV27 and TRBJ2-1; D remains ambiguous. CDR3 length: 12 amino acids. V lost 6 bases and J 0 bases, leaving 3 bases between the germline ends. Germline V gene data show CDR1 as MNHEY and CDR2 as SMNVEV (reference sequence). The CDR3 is CASRTSYNEQFF. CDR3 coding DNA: TGTGCCAGCAGGACCTCCTACAATGAGCAGTTCTTC.

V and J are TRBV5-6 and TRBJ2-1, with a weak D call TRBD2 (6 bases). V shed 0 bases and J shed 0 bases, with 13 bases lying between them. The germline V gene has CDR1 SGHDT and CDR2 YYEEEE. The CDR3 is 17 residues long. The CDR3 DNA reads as TGTGCCAGCAGCTTGGCTTTGGGGACTTCCTCCTACAATGAGCAGTTCTTC. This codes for CASSLALGTSSYNEQFF.

The CDR3 DNA sequence: TGTGCCAGCACCACGACGGGACTAGCGGGAGCCAAAAACATTCAGTACTTC. It specifies CASTTTGLAGAKNIQYF. The rearrangement joins TRBV7-8 to TRBJ2-4; 12 nucleotides line up with TRBD2. Germline V gene data show CDR1 as SGHVS and CDR2 as FQNEAQ. The CDR3 has 17 amino acids. J gave up 0 bases and V 7 bases, and 7 bases lay outside the gene matches.

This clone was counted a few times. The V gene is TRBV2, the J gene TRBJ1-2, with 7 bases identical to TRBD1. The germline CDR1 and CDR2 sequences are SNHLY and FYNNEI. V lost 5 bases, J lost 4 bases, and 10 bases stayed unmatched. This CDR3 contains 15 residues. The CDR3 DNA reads TGTGCCAGCAGTCCAACTGGACAGGCGGGCTATGGCTACACCTTC. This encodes CASSPTGQAGYGYTF.

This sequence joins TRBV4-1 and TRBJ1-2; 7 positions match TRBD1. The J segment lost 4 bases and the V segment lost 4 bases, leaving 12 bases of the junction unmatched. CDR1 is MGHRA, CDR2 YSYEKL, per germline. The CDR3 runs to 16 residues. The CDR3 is CASSRVRDSQIYGYTF. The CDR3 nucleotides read TGCGCCAGCAGCCGCGTCCGGGACAGCCAAATCTATGGCTACACCTTC.

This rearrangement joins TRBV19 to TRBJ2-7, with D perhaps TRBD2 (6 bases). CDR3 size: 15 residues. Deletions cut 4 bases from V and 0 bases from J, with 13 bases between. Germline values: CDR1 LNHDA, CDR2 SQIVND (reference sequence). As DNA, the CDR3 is TGTGCCAGTAGTAAAGGCGACGGGAGCTCCTACGAGCAGTACTTC. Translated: CASSKGDGSSYEQYF.

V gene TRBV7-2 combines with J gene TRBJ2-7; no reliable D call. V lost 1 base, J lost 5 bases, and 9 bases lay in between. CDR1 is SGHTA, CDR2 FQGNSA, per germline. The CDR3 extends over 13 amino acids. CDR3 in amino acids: CASSLGKFHEQYF. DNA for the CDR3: TGTGCCAGCAGCTTAGGAAAGTTCCACGAGCAGTACTTC. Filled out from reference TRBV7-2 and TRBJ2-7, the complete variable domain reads GAGVSQSPSNKVTEKGKDVELRCDPISGHTALYWYRQSLGQGLEFLIYFQGNSAPDKSGLPSDRFSAERTGGSVSTLTIQRTQQEDSAVYLCASSLGKFHEQYFGPGTRLTVT.

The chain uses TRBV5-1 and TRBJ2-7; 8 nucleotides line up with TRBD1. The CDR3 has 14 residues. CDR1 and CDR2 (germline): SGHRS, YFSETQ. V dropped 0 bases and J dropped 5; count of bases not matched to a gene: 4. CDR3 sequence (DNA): TGCGCCAGCAGCTTGGATTCAGGGGGCGACGAGCAGTACTTC. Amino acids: CASSLDSGGDEQYF.

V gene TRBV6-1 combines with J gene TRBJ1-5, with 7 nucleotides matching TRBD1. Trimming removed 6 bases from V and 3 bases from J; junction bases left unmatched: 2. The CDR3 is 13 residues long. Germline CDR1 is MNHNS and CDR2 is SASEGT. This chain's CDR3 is CASSGTDNQPQHF. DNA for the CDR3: TGTGCCAGCAGCGGGACAGACAATCAGCCCCAGCATTTT.

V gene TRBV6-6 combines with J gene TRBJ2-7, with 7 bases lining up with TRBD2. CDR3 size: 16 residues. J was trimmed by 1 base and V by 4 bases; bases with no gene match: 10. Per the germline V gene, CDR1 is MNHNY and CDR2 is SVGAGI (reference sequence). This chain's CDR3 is CASSSRGWEVSYEQYF. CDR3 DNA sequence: TGTGCCAGCAGTTCGCGGGGGTGGGAGGTATCCTACGAGCAGTACTTC.

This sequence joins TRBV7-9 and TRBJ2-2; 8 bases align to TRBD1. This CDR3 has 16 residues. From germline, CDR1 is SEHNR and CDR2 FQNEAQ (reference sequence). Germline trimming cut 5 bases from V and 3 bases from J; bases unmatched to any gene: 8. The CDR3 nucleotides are TGTGCCAGCAGCGCCTCCAGGGGGCGCGACACCGGGGAGCTGTTTTTT. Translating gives CASSASRGRDTGELFF.

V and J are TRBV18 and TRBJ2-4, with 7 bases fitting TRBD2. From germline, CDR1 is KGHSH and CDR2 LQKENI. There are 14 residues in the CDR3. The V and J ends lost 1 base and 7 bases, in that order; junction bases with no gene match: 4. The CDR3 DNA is TGTGCCAGCTCACCACGGGAGGGCGGCAACATTCAGTACTTC. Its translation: CASSPREGGNIQYF.

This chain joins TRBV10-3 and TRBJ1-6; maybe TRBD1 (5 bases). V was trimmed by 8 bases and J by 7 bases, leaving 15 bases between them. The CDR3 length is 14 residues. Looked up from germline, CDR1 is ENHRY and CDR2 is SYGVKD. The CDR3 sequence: CAIGGTSQNSPLHF. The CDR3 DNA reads TGTGCCATCGGCGGGACTTCTCAAAATTCACCCCTCCACTTT.

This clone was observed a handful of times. This CDR3 is CASSLWWQTRTEAFF. CDR3 in DNA: TGTGCCAGTAGTCTTTGGTGGCAGACGAGAACTGAAGCTTTCTTT. The chain employs TRBV19 and TRBJ1-1; no clear D gene. The CDR3 has 15 residues. In germline, CDR1 is LNHDA, CDR2 SQIVND (reference sequence). Trimming stripped 5 bases from V and 5 bases from J, with 18 bases between.

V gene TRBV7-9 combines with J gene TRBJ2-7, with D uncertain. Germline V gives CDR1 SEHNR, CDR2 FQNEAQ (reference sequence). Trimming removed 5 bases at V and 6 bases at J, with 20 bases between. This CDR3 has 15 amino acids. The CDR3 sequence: CASSPLTNLIPEQYF. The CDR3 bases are TGTGCCAGCAGCCCCCTGACCAATCTCATTCCCGAGCAGTACTTC.

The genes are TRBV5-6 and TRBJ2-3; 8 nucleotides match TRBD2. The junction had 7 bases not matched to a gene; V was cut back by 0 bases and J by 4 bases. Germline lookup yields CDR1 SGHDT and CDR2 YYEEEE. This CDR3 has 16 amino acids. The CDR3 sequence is CASSLESGSLADTQYF. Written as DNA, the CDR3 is TGTGCCAGCAGCTTGGAGAGCGGGAGTCTGGCAGATACGCAGTATTTT.

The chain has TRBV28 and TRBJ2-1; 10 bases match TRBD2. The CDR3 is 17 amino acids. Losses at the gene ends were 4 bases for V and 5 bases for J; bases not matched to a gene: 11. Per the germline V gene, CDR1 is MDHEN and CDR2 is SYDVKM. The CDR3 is CASSSTLTSGADNEQFF. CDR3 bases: TGTGCCAGCAGTTCCACACTCACTAGCGGGGCAGACAATGAGCAGTTCTTC.

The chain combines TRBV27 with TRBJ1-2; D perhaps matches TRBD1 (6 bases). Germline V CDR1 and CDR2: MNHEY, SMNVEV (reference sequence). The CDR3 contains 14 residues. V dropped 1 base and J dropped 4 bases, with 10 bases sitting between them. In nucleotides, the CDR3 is TGTGCCAGCAGTTTATATCAGGGGTCCTATGGCTACACCTTC. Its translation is CASSLYQGSYGYTF.

The CDR3 DNA sequence: TGTGCCAGCAGTCCGACTAGCGGGGGAGGGTACAATGAGCAGTTCTTC. Translated, it gives CASSPTSGGGYNEQFF. The chain has TRBV7-2 and TRBJ2-1, with 12 bases that match TRBD2. Germline CDR1 reads SGHTA; CDR2 reads FQGNSA. After removal of 6 bases from V and 4 bases from J, the junction contained 7 bases not matched to a gene. The CDR3 has 16 residues.

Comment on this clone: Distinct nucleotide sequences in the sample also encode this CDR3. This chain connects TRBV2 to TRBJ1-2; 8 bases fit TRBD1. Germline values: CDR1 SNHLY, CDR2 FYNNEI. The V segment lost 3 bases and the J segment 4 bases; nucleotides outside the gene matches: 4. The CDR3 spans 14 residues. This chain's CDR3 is CASSERTGSYGYTF. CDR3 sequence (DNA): TGTGCCAGCAGTGAGCGGACAGGGAGCTATGGCTACACCTTC.